This TCR beta chain derives from a study of blood T cell repertoires in COVID-19 (TCRdb year 2020). Turning to the overall study: The collaborator samples originated in the United States, Italy and Spain and spanned the acute and convalescent phases of COVID-19. The samples were drawn from two sources: the first 160 participants of the ongoing ImmuneRACE study, and about 1,300 subjects contributed by 6 global collaborators. The repertoires were released in a freely available public database meant as a resource for research on the immune response to SARS-CoV-2. Sample metadata almost always included a de-identified subject ID, COVID-19 status, age in years and sex. The dataset comprised deeply sampled blood TCRbeta repertoires from subjects exposed to, actively infected with, or recovered from COVID-19. Where available, HLA class I and class II types were taken from metadata supplied by the sample provider and were not determined by assay-based typing. The prospective study material was composed of cDNA or gDNA derived from T cells, B-cell-depleted T cells, or PBMCs. Overall results and qualifications from the work: The quantity of clinical and demographic metadata differed by source and by participant and was supplied without curation.

On this clone itself: Its antigen is unknown. There are no base qualities to consult, and no much larger clone falls within one base.

TCRbeta CDR3 regions were amplified from genomic DNA using the immunoSEQ Assay, a bias-controlled multiplex PCR. The study's processing was this. Nucleated cell counts per sample were estimated from amplification of reference gene primers within the assay. To quantify the absolute abundance of each unique TCRbeta CDR3 rearrangement, sequence reads were collapsed and filtered. For each sample, productive Simpson clonality was calculated by taking the square root of Simpson's diversity index across productive rearrangements. In its TCRdb copy, this immuneACCESS table keeps in-frame sequences only and misses some clones. Where compared with another copy, unresolved V genes explain less than half of these, and the others have no known cause. V and J calls and clone size are given by that table; D and trimming were obtained from the DNA. Across this sample there are hundreds of thousands of clones, with around 89% seen only once. The leading ten clones occupy 9.5% of the sample.

Participants in the prospective study were enrolled through a virtual design, were aged 18 to 89 years, and lived in approximately 25 United States geographic areas. Cohort assignment in the prospective study relied on participant-reported clinical history from a screening survey and a study questionnaire. Recovered participants in ImmuneRACE Cohort 3 were defined by two consecutive negative NP/OP PCR tests, clearance by a healthcare professional, or resolution of symptoms. In the prospective study, whole blood, serum and a nasopharyngeal or oropharyngeal swab were collected from each participant by mobile phlebotomists. Additional blood draws and questionnaires over a 2-month period could optionally be provided by prospective study participants. Before DNA extraction, blood samples from the prospective study were shipped at room temperature or frozen. The clonotype comes from a woman between 40 and 50 years old who had recovered from COVID-19. Sequenced material: PBMCs or T cells enriched from blood (not recorded which).

The nucleotide sequence reads as follows: TGTGCCAGCAGTCGACCGCCGGCGGGGGGGCACAATGAGCAGTTCTTC. Its product reads: CASSRPPAGGHNEQFF. The sequence links TRBV27 to TRBJ2-1, with 9 bases in between that match TRBD2. According to the germline V gene (reference sequence), CDR1 reads MNHEY and CDR2 reads SMNVEV. V is cut back by 5 bases and J by 5 bases, with 10 bases in the junction unmatched. Spanning cysteine to phenylalanine, the CDR3 consists of 16 amino acids. The sequence is cut down to CDR3 DNA, 48 bases in frame from base 1.